This T cell receptor beta chain appears in the sequencing data of a study of T cells expressing NK-cell markers. The wider study: The authors derived TCR beta repertoires from sorted CD3+CD56+NKG2C+, CD3+CD56+NKG2C- and CD3+CD56-NKG2C+ T cells. Serological testing identified seven of the eight sequenced donors as HCMV-seropositive and one as seronegative. Study-wide results and caveats: These clonotypes, the leaders elsewhere, also led the CD3+CD56-NKG2C+ fraction in a handful of donors.

Comments on this clonotype: The antigen is not known.

TCRdb re-called the 5' RACE reads; every CDR3 protein appears as one record, without DNA. The sample features 500,000 to 600,000 distinct CDR3 sequences, with under 4.5% in its top ten. This TCR came from a man younger than 30 in good health. Source material: blood T cells: a sorted CD56 or NKG2C T cell subset, CD4+ or CD8+ T cells, or bulk PBMC T cells (not recorded which).

CDR3 amino acids: CASSALPGTSRETQYF. The J gene is TRBJ2-5, the V gene TRBV9; the TCRdb D gene call, TRBD1, has no DNA to confirm it. Germline CDR1 reads SGDLS; CDR2 reads YYNGEE. This CDR3 region has 16 residues.